A selection of T cell receptor beta chains follows, all from one sample in a study of control samples from healthy donors and cancer patients. TCRdb keeps only in-frame clones here, not all; method: immunoSEQ multiplex PCR. The sample carries tens of thousands of clones, approximately 90% recorded once. The material sequenced was PBMCs. The receptor set was obtained from a young man with colorectal cancer. The CDR3 runs from the conserved cysteine through the conserved F or W. Fields, in order: D gene, clone size, J gene, V gene, CDR3 protein, CDR3 DNA. D genes are given only for firm matches. Rows may omit the clone size; those that give it use once, few, many or a size class.

D gene: -
clone size: -
J gene: TRBJ2-6
V gene: TRBV15
CDR3 protein: CATSLDGSGANVLTF
CDR3 DNA: TGTGCCACCAGCCTAGATGGGTCCGGGGCCAACGTCCTGACTTTC

D gene: TRBD2
clone size: -
J gene: TRBJ2-3
V gene: TRBV3-1/TRBV3-2
CDR3 protein: CASSSQRGNTDTQYF
CDR3 DNA: TGTGCCAGCTCCTCCCAGCGGGGGAACACAGATACGCAGTATTTT

D gene: TRBD1
clone size: -
J gene: TRBJ1-5
V gene: TRBV19
CDR3 protein: CASSLQGARDGNQPQHF
CDR3 DNA: TGTGCCAGTAGTTTGCAGGGGGCGCGAGACGGCAATCAGCCCCAGCATTTT

D gene: TRBD1
clone size: -
J gene: TRBJ1-2
V gene: TRBV24-1
CDR3 protein: CATRGTGGVGYTF
CDR3 DNA: TGTGCCACCAGAGGGACAGGGGGCGTTGGCTACACCTTC

D gene: TRBD2
clone size: -
J gene: TRBJ2-7
V gene: TRBV5-4
CDR3 protein: CASSSPGLAGGYEQYF
CDR3 DNA: TGTGCCAGCAGCTCCCCTGGACTAGCGGGGGGTTACGAGCAGTACTTC

D gene: -
clone size: once
J gene: TRBJ1-1
V gene: TRBV7-2
CDR3 protein: CASSLAGPNTEAFF
CDR3 DNA: TGTGCCAGCAGCTTAGCCGGTCCGAACACTGAAGCTTTCTTT

D gene: -
clone size: -
J gene: TRBJ2-2
V gene: TRBV12-3/TRBV12-4
CDR3 protein: CASSLVVAGELFF
CDR3 DNA: TGTGCCAGCAGTTTAGTGGTCGCCGGGGAGCTGTTTTTT

D gene: TRBD1
clone size: few
J gene: TRBJ1-2
V gene: TRBV5-5
CDR3 protein: CASSYGQGRANYGYTF
CDR3 DNA: TGTGCCAGCAGCTATGGACAGGGGCGGGCTAACTATGGCTACACCTTC

D gene: -
clone size: once
J gene: TRBJ1-2
V gene: TRBV29-1
CDR3 protein: CSVQEGYGYTF
CDR3 DNA: TGCAGCGTTCAGGAGGGCTATGGCTACACCTTC

D gene: TRBD1
clone size: -
J gene: TRBJ1-3
V gene: TRBV9
CDR3 protein: CASSGDRYSGNTIYF
CDR3 DNA: TGTGCCAGCAGCGGGGACAGGTACTCTGGAAACACCATATATTTT

D gene: -
clone size: -
J gene: TRBJ2-1
V gene: TRBV6-5
CDR3 protein: CASNSYNEQFF
CDR3 DNA: TGTGCCAGCAACTCTTACAATGAGCAGTTCTTC

D gene: TRBD1
clone size: -
J gene: TRBJ1-5
V gene: TRBV5-5
CDR3 protein: CASSLQDRRDQPQHF
CDR3 DNA: TGTGCCAGCAGCTTGCAGGACAGGCGAGATCAGCCCCAGCATTTT

D gene: -
clone size: -
J gene: TRBJ2-1
V gene: TRBV19
CDR3 protein: CASSINPPQGYNEQFF
CDR3 DNA: TGTGCCAGTAGTATTAACCCCCCCCAGGGCTACAATGAGCAGTTCTTC

D gene: TRBD1
clone size: -
J gene: TRBJ1-6
V gene: TRBV6-5
CDR3 protein: CASSGTVNSPLHF
CDR3 DNA: TGTGCCAGTTCCGGGACAGTTAATTCACCCCTCCACTTT

D gene: -
clone size: -
J gene: TRBJ1-1
V gene: TRBV9
CDR3 protein: CASSSGGYTEAFF
CDR3 DNA: TGTGCCAGCAGCTCGGGGGGGTATACTGAAGCTTTCTTT

D gene: TRBD2
clone size: -
J gene: TRBJ2-1
V gene: TRBV7-2
CDR3 protein: CASSAQLAGGDNEQFF
CDR3 DNA: TGTGCCAGCAGCGCCCAGCTAGCGGGGGGGGATAATGAGCAGTTCTTC

D gene: -
clone size: -
J gene: TRBJ2-7
V gene: TRBV5-4
CDR3 protein: CASSLGSMETEQYF
CDR3 DNA: TGTGCCAGCAGCTTGGGATCAATGGAGACCGAGCAGTACTTC

D gene: TRBD2
clone size: -
J gene: TRBJ2-3
V gene: TRBV4-3
CDR3 protein: CASSQAQSSGDSASTDTQYF
CDR3 DNA: TGCGCCAGCAGCCAAGCACAGTCAAGCGGGGACTCAGCGAGCACAGATACGCAGTATTTT

D gene: -
clone size: -
J gene: TRBJ1-1
V gene: TRBV29-1
CDR3 protein: CSVDGRGPRTEAFF
CDR3 DNA: TGCAGCGTTGATGGGAGGGGCCCCCGGACTGAAGCTTTCTTT

D gene: TRBD1
clone size: -
J gene: TRBJ2-5
V gene: TRBV2
CDR3 protein: CASSENRGLRETQYF
CDR3 DNA: TGTGCCAGCAGCGAAAACAGGGGGCTGAGGGAGACCCAGTACTTC

D gene: -
clone size: -
J gene: TRBJ1-1
V gene: TRBV18
CDR3 protein: CASSPSGVGTEAFF
CDR3 DNA: TGTGCCAGCTCACCAAGCGGAGTCGGTACTGAAGCTTTCTTT

D gene: -
clone size: -
J gene: TRBJ2-2
V gene: TRBV11-3
CDR3 protein: CASSLGAATGELFF
CDR3 DNA: TGTGCCAGCAGCTTAGGGGCAGCCACCGGGGAGCTGTTTTTT

D gene: TRBD2
clone size: -
J gene: TRBJ2-7
V gene: TRBV6-2/TRBV6-3
CDR3 protein: CASSYFSSGGARDYEQYF
CDR3 DNA: TGTGCCAGCAGTTACTTCAGTAGCGGGGGGGCCAGGGACTACGAGCAGTACTTC

D gene: -
clone size: few
J gene: TRBJ1-3
V gene: TRBV7-6
CDR3 protein: CASSLAPWRTLSGNTIYF
CDR3 DNA: TGTGCCAGCAGCTTAGCGCCATGGCGGACTCTCTCTGGAAACACCATATATTTT

D gene: -
clone size: -
J gene: TRBJ2-1
V gene: TRBV18
CDR3 protein: CASSPGGNEQFF
CDR3 DNA: TGTGCCAGCTCACCTGGGGGCAATGAGCAGTTCTTC

D gene: TRBD1
clone size: -
J gene: TRBJ1-5
V gene: TRBV7-2
CDR3 protein: CASSPGTGGYQPQHF
CDR3 DNA: TGTGCCAGCAGCCCCGGGACAGGGGGTTATCAGCCCCAGCATTTT

D gene: TRBD1
clone size: once
J gene: TRBJ1-5
V gene: TRBV5-8
CDR3 protein: CASRPKGTGQPQHF
CDR3 DNA: TGTGCCAGCAGGCCTAAGGGGACAGGGCAGCCCCAGCATTTT

D gene: TRBD2
clone size: once
J gene: TRBJ2-3
V gene: TRBV15
CDR3 protein: CATSRARGGLSTDTQYF
CDR3 DNA: TGTGCCACCAGCAGAGCGCGGGGGGGGCTGAGCACAGATACGCAGTATTTT